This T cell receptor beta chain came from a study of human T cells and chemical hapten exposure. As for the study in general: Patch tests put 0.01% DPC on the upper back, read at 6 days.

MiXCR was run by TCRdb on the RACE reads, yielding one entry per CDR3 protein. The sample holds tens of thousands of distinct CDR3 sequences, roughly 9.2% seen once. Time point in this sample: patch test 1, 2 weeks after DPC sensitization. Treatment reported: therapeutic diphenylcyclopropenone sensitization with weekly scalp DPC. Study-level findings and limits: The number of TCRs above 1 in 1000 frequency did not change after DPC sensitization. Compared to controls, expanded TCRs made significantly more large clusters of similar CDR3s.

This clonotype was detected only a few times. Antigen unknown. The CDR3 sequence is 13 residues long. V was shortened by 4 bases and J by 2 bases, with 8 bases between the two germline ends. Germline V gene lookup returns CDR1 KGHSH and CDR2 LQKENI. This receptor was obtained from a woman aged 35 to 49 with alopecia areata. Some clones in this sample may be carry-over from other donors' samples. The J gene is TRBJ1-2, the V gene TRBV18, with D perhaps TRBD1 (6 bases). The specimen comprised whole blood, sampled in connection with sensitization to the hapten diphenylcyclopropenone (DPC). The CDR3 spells CASSQQGNYGYTF. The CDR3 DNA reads TGTGCCAGCTCACAGCAGGGGAACTATGGCTACACCTTC.